These T cell receptor beta chains were read from a single sample in a study of blood T cell repertoires in COVID-19. The method was immunoSEQ multiplex PCR; TCRdb's version includes in-frame clones alone and lacks a portion of them. Of 95,000 to 150,000 clones listed, about 80% are singletons. The source material was peripheral blood. These receptors were obtained from a man aged 60-69 years with active or convalescent COVID-19. Each CDR3 is given with its conserved first and last residue. The D gene is left open where the match is weak. Expanded clones are given a class, and other clones once, few, many or no size at all.

NA,TRBV4-3,NA,TRBJ2-1,CASSQESQRGEQFF,TGCGCCAGCAGCCAAGAGTCCCAACGGGGAGAGCAGTTCTTC
few,TRBV25-1,NA,TRBJ1-2,CASSPVQNYGYTF,TGTGCCAGCAGTCCGGTACAGAACTATGGCTACACCTTC
NA,TRBV5-1,TRBD1,TRBJ2-6,CASSQLNLQGSGANVLTF,TGCGCCAGCAGCCAACTAAATCTACAGGGGTCTGGGGCCAACGTCCTGACTTTC
NA,TRBV24-1,NA,TRBJ1-5,CATSDPGQSQHF,TGTGCCACCAGTGATCCCGGACAGTCCCAGCATTTT
NA,TRBV5-6,TRBD2,TRBJ2-3,CASSLRAGRDTQYF,TGTGCCAGCAGCTTGCGAGCGGGAAGAGATACGCAGTATTTT
NA,TRBV2,NA,TRBJ1-4,CASNPTGSTNEKLFF,TGTGCCAGCAACCCTACAGGGTCAACTAATGAAAAACTGTTTTTT
NA,TRBV9,NA,TRBJ2-7,CASSVSGGSSPSYEQYF,TGTGCCAGCAGCGTGAGTGGAGGGAGTTCACCTTCCTACGAGCAGTACTTC
NA,TRBV5-1,TRBD1,TRBJ1-2,CASSIRTGRANYGYTF,TGCGCCAGCAGCATTAGGACAGGGCGAGCTAACTATGGCTACACCTTC
NA,TRBV5-1,NA,TRBJ2-7,CASSLRETNLDEQYF,TGCGCCAGCAGCCTGAGGGAAACTAATCTGGATGAGCAGTACTTC
NA,TRBV5-4,TRBD2,TRBJ2-3,CASSLTSGSPDTQYF,TGTGCCAGCAGCTTGACTAGCGGGAGCCCAGATACGCAGTATTTT
NA,TRBV25-1,NA,TRBJ1-5,CASSGIQGGQPQHF,TGTGCCAGCAGTGGGATCCAGGGCGGTCAGCCCCAGCATTTT
NA,TRBV5-4,TRBD2,TRBJ2-5,CASSPGTSAQEAQYF,TGTGCCAGCAGCCCCGGGACTAGCGCCCAAGAGGCCCAGTACTTC
NA,TRBV7-9,NA,TRBJ2-1,CASSHARSSPEQFF,TGTGCCAGCAGCCACGCTAGGAGTAGTCCTGAGCAGTTCTTC
NA,TRBV4-3,NA,TRBJ2-5,CASSRGYERQTQYF,TGCGCCAGCAGCAGGGGGTACGAGAGGCAGACCCAGTACTTC
NA,TRBV19,NA,TRBJ1-6,CASPAGRNSPLHF,TGTGCCAGTCCCGCAGGGAGGAATTCACCCCTCCACTTT
few,TRBV20-1,NA,TRBJ2-1,CSAEQERKQFF,TGCAGTGCGGAGCAAGAAAGGAAGCAGTTCTTC
NA,TRBV7-3,NA,TRBJ1-1,CASSPRGGDTEAFF,TGTGCCAGCAGCCCCCGCGGGGGAGACACTGAAGCTTTCTTT
NA,TRBV5-6,NA,TRBJ1-1,CASSRNRAAMDTEAFF,TGTGCCAGCAGCCGGAACAGGGCAGCGATGGACACTGAAGCTTTCTTT
NA,TRBV4-1,TRBD1,TRBJ2-7,CARSRDRGGAYEQYF,TGCGCCCGCAGCCGCGACAGGGGGGGGGCCTACGAGCAGTACTTC
NA,TRBV5-1,TRBD2,TRBJ2-7,CASSLEGGSAAEQYF,TGCGCCAGCAGCTTGGAGGGCGGGAGTGCCGCCGAGCAGTACTTC
NA,TRBV30,TRBD1,TRBJ1-5,CAWRQGGRGDNQPQHF,TGTGCCTGGAGGCAAGGGGGCAGGGGGGACAATCAGCCCCAGCATTTT
NA,TRBV10-3,TRBD1,TRBJ2-3,CAIRGQADTQYF,TGTGCCATCAGGGGACAGGCCGATACGCAGTATTTT